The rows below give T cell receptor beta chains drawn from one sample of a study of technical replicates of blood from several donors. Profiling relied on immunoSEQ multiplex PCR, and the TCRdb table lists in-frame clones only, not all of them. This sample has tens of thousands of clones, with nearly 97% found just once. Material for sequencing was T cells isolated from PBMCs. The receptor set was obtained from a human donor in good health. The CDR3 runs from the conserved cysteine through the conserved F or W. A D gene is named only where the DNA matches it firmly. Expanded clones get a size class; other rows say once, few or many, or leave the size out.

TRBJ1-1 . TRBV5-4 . CASSFLPNTEAFF TGTGCCAGCAGCTTTCTACCGAACACTGAAGCTTTCTTT
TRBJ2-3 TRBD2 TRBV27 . CASSPTSGGTDTQYF TGTGCCAGCAGTCCAACTAGCGGGGGCACAGATACGCAGTATTTT
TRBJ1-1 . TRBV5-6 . CASSRSEGLFTEAFF TGTGCCAGCAGCCGTTCGGAGGGGCTTTTCACTGAAGCTTTCTTT
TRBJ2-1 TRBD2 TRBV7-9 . CASTPGTSGNEQFF TGTGCCAGCACCCCCGGGACTAGCGGAAATGAGCAGTTCTTC
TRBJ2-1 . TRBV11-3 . CASSLGLGQINEQFF TGTGCCAGCAGCTTAGGGCTGGGCCAGATCAATGAGCAGTTCTTC
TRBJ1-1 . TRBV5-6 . CASSPLGGGNTEAFF TGTGCCAGCAGCCCACTCGGGGGGGGTAACACTGAAGCTTTCTTT
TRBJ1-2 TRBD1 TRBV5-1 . CASSLDSQGHYGYTF TGCGCCAGCAGCTTGGATTCACAGGGGCACTATGGCTACACCTTC
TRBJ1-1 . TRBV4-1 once CASSQGRGGVDTEAFF TGCGCCAGCAGCCAAGGCAGGGGTGGGGTAGACACTGAAGCTTTCTTT
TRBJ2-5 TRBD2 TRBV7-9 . CASDILAGGETQYF TGTGCCAGCGACATCCTGGCGGGAGGAGAGACCCAGTACTTC
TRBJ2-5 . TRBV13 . CASSLSLRDQETQYF TGTGCCAGCAGCTTAAGTTTGAGGGACCAAGAGACCCAGTACTTC
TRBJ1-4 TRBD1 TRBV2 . CASLLMEGANEKLFF TGTGCCAGCCTCCTGATGGAGGGGGCGAATGAAAAACTGTTTTTT
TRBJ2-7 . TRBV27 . CASGSAATSEQYF TGTGCCAGCGGGTCAGCCGCGACAAGCGAGCAGTACTTC
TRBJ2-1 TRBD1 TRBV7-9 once CASSPNRDRVNEQFF TGTGCCAGCAGCCCCAACCGGGACAGGGTCAATGAGCAGTTCTTC
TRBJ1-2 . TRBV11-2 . CASSLTGGYTF TGTGCCAGCAGCTTAACGGGTGGCTACACCTTC
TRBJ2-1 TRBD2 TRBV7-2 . CASSLAREGPQFF TGTGCCAGCAGCTTAGCGCGGGAGGGGCCGCAGTTCTTC
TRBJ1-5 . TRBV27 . CASSLESNQPQHF TGTGCCAGCAGTTTAGAGAGCAATCAGCCCCAGCATTTT
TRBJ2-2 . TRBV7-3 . CASSFTGKELFF TGTGCCAGCAGCTTCACAGGGAAGGAGCTGTTTTTT
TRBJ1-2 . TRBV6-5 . CATTQGSAGYTF TGTGCCACCACCCAGGGGTCGGCTGGCTACACCTTC
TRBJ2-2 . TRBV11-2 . CASSKGEGQSGELFF TGTGCCAGCAGCAAGGGGGAGGGCCAATCCGGGGAGCTGTTTTTT
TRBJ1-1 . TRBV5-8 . CASSFSGWDTEAFF TGTGCCAGCAGCTTCTCAGGCTGGGACACTGAAGCTTTCTTT
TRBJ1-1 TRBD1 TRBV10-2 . CASSDMARQGAFF TGCGCCAGCAGTGATATGGCCAGACAGGGAGCTTTCTTT
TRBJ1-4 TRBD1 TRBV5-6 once CASRYRGQGSEKLFF TGTGCCAGCAGATACAGGGGGCAAGGGAGTGAAAAACTGTTTTTT
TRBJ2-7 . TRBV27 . CASSSLGHPEQYF TGTGCCAGCAGTTCACTGGGACACCCCGAGCAGTACTTC